Detailed here is one T cell receptor beta chain. Germline V lookup: CDR1 SGHTS, CDR2 YDEGEE. The CDR3 runs to 16 residues. Trimming removed 4 bases at V and 0 bases at J, with 13 bases between. These data are taken from a study of T cell changes during pregnancy in multiple sclerosis. This table comes from immunoSEQ multiplex PCR, and its TCRdb copy is limited to in-frame clones, with some not included. The sample contains under 90,000 clones, 92% of which appear only once. This chain joins TRBV5-8 and TRBJ1-4; weak D call: TRBD1 (6 bases). This receptor was obtained from a female donor in good health, enrolled as a control in a pregnancy study. The input for sequencing was peripheral blood, taken after pregnancy. CDR3 nucleotides: TGTGCCAGCAGCCATGGACAGTCTGCAACTAATGAAAAACTGTTTTTT. Protein product: CASSHGQSATNEKLFF.